The next 12 T cell receptor beta chains were all read from a single sample in a study of cytomegalovirus exposure and HLA in healthy donors. In the PCR, 60 Vbeta and 13 Jbeta primers were used. Method: immunoSEQ multiplex PCR; TCRdb's copy keeps in-frame clones and lacks some. Here the sample spans roughly 100,000 clones, under 80% being singletons. Sequenced input: PBMCs. The receptors derive from a woman aged 40 to 50 in good health and CMV-seropositive.

This chain links TRBV5-8 with TRBJ1-5, with unresolved D. V dropped 1 base and J dropped 5 bases, with 10 bases sitting between them. The germline gives CDR1 SGHTS, CDR2 YDEGEE. The CDR3 loop spans 14 amino acids. The CDR3 DNA reads as TGTGCCAGCAGCTTGTCCTCATCAGATCAGCCCCAGCATTTT. Protein sequence: CASSLSSSDQPQHF.

The CDR3 DNA is TGTGCCAGCAGCTTGGGGGCCACTGAAGCTTTCTTT. As protein: CASSLGATEAFF. The chain recombines TRBV5-4 with TRBJ1-1; D unresolved. The length of the CDR3 is 12 residues. Trimming stripped 0 bases from V and 4 bases from J, with 4 bases between. The V gene's germline CDR1 is SGHNT and CDR2 YYREEE (reference sequence).

The rearrangement links TRBV7-9 to TRBJ2-2; TRBD1 matches 8 bases. V shed 5 bases, J shed 4 bases, and the junction held 3 bases outside the gene matches. The germline V gene encodes CDR1 SEHNR and CDR2 FQNEAQ (reference sequence). This CDR3 is built from 14 residues. The CDR3 sequence is CASSPTGGTGELFF. The CDR3 DNA reads as TGTGCCAGCAGCCCCACAGGGGGCACCGGGGAGCTGTTTTTT.

This clone was seen only a few times. The V gene is TRBV6-1, the J gene TRBJ1-5, with D possibly being TRBD1 (6 bases). V was cut by 4 bases and J by 6 bases, with 13 bases left in between. CDR3 length equals 14 residues. Germline assignment: CDR1 MNHNS and CDR2 SASEGT. This CDR3 is CASSGSYRAQPQHF. CDR3 bases: TGTGCCAGCAGTGGGTCTTACAGGGCTCAGCCCCAGCATTTT.

V and J are TRBV4-3 and TRBJ1-6, with TRBD1 matching 9 bases. The CDR3 runs to 19 residues. Germline V gives CDR1 LGHNA, CDR2 YSLEER. Unmatched junction bases numbered 6, after V lost 0 bases and J lost 0 bases. The CDR3 loop is CASSQDRQGGFSYNSPLHF. The CDR3 DNA is TGCGCCAGCAGCCAAGACCGACAGGGGGGCTTCTCCTATAATTCACCCCTCCACTTT.

The chain links TRBV19 to TRBJ1-2; unclear D gene. CDR1 and CDR2 (germline): LNHDA, SQIVND (reference sequence). V dropped 3 bases and J dropped 4 bases, with 12 bases sitting between them. The CDR3 covers 14 residues. CDR3 protein: CASSILGETYGYTF. DNA of the CDR3: TGTGCCAGTAGTATCCTCGGGGAAACCTATGGCTACACCTTC.

The chain carries TRBV6-5 and TRBJ2-3; TRBD2 agrees at 12 bases. Germline CDR1 MNHEY, CDR2 SVGAGI. The CDR3 is 15 amino acids. Trimming at V came to 5 bases and at J to 3 bases, leaving 3 bases not matched to a gene. The CDR3 reads CASSTGLAGTDTQYF. The CDR3, as DNA: TGTGCCAGCAGTACAGGACTAGCGGGGACAGATACGCAGTATTTT.

The chain has TRBV12-5 and TRBJ2-3, with D possibly being TRBD1 (6 bases). This CDR3 spans 13 amino acids. With 5 bases removed from V and 3 bases from J, the gap between germline ends came to 9 bases. Germline V gene lookup returns CDR1 LGHNT and CDR2 FRNRAP. The CDR3 region has the DNA TGTGCTAGTGGTGACACAGGGACAGATACGCAGTATTTT. Its translation: CASGDTGTDTQYF. The full variable domain, in which reference TRBV12-5 and TRBJ2-3 provide the parts outside the CDR3, is DARVTQTPRHKVTEMGQEVTMRCQPILGHNTVFWYRQTMMQGLELLAYFRNRAPLDDSGMPKDRFSAEMPDATLATLKIQPSEPRDSAVYFCASGDTGTDTQYFGPGTRLTVL.

The chain is built from TRBV5-1 and TRBJ2-7, with D perhaps TRBD2 (6 bases). The germline CDR1 and CDR2 sequences are SGHRS and YFSETQ. The CDR3 covers 16 residues. Trimming removed 4 bases at V and 2 bases at J, with 19 bases between. The CDR3 DNA reads as TGCGCCAGCAGCCGCTCAAGCCTGCGGGATCCCTACGAGCAGTACTTC. Translated, it gives CASSRSSLRDPYEQYF.

The chain has TRBV2 and TRBJ1-5, with D uncertain. The CDR3 has 15 amino acids. The V and J ends lost 6 bases and 4 bases respectively, with 16 bases between them. CDR1 is SNHLY, CDR2 FYNNEI, per germline. CDR3 sequence: CASSLILGSNQPQHF. CDR3 nucleotide sequence: TGTGCCAGCAGCCTCATATTGGGGAGTAATCAGCCCCAGCATTTT.

The chain joins TRBV12-5 to TRBJ2-3, with 11 bases fitting TRBD1. The CDR3 runs to 15 residues. The germline V gene has CDR1 LGHNT and CDR2 FRNRAP. Trimming at V came to 6 bases and at J to 5 bases, leaving 7 bases not matched to a gene. CDR3: CASGTWTGGEDTQYF. The CDR3 coding sequence is TGTGCTAGTGGAACCTGGACAGGGGGCGAAGATACGCAGTATTTT.

The CDR3 sequence is CASSPYGRTSGRRLGDTQYF. CDR3 nucleotides: TGTGCCAGCAGCCCCTATGGGCGGACTAGCGGGAGAAGGTTGGGAGATACGCAGTATTTT. V gene TRBV28 combines with J gene TRBJ2-3, with 13 bases aligning to TRBD2. J lost 5 bases, V lost 6 bases, and 20 bases had no gene match. CDR1 is MDHEN, CDR2 SYDVKM, per germline. The CDR3 has 20 residues.